This T cell receptor beta chain was sequenced in a study of low-dose radiotherapy and immunotherapy resistance in tumors. Study overall: Fractions of 1 Gy went to Cohort 2 every two weeks, for 13 Gy over 26 weeks. While receiving nivolumab 240 mg every two weeks, patients also received ipilimumab 1 mg/kg every six weeks, both intravenously.

Time point in this sample: before trial treatment. Alpha- and beta-chain coverage of first-strand cDNA came from TRAV- and TRBV-specific primers. TCR amplification involved around 22 PCR cycles with a constant-region primer and V-primer adapter. TCRdb called the reads again in MiXCR, with one record for every CDR3 protein. Here the sample spans nearly 95,000 distinct CDR3 sequences, 9.4% being singletons. This clonotype was seen many times. Germline-derived CDR1 and CDR2 are SGHVS and FQNEAQ. Losses at the gene ends were 3 bases for V and 3 bases for J; bases not matched to a gene: 15. CDR3 length equals 18 residues.

Here the sequenced sample was PBMCs, taken before treatment. The gene calls are TRBV7-8 and TRBJ2-5; 8 nucleotides match TRBD2. This clonotype was obtained from a male donor with prostate cancer. CDR3 loop: CASSLHRAGGLPKETQYF. CDR3 DNA sequence: TGTGCCAGCAGCTTGCATCGGGCGGGAGGTCTTCCGAAAGAGACCCAGTACTTC.